This T cell receptor beta chain was sequenced for a study of human T cells and chemical hapten exposure. Study-wide background: Patients had diphenylcyclopropenone applied to the scalp weekly throughout the roughly 24-week study. TCR yields differed between samples (mainly from small differences in pooled library volume).

Study outcomes and limitations: No alteration of TCRs above 1 in 1000 frequency was seen with DPC sensitization.

TCRdb used MiXCR to reprocess the RACE reads, holding one entry per CDR3 protein. The sample has roughly 120,000 distinct CDR3 sequences; 9.5% to 13% are singletons. Time point indicated: patch test 1, 2 weeks after DPC sensitization. The treatment is: therapeutic diphenylcyclopropenone sensitization with weekly scalp DPC. This clonotype was counted at least ten times. Its antigen is currently unknown. The CDR3 is made up of 14 amino acids. Trimming cost V 6 bases and J 0 bases, with 11 bases left between them. The receptor's source is a woman aged 45-59 years with alopecia areata. Some clones in this sample may be carry-over from other donors' samples. The gene calls are TRBV12-3 or TRBV12-4 and TRBJ1-1; possibly TRBD1 for D (5 bases). The material sequenced was whole blood, taken in connection with sensitization to the hapten diphenylcyclopropenone (DPC). CDR3 nucleotides: TGTGCCAGCAGCTGGACACTCCTGAACACTGAAGCTTTCTTT. As protein: CASSWTLLNTEAFF.